These 22 T cell receptor beta chains share one sample of origin, sequenced in a study of cytomegalovirus exposure and HLA in healthy donors. With 60 Vbeta and 13 Jbeta primers, the PCR was carried out. The repertoire was sequenced with immunoSEQ multiplex PCR; TCRdb's copy has only in-frame clones and lacks some. Here the sample spans approximately 120,000 clones, around 75% being singletons. Sample: PBMCs. The receptors stem from a woman aged 50 to 65 in good health and CMV-seronegative.

The J gene is TRBJ2-1, the V gene TRBV5-4; 7 bases line up with TRBD1. The germline gives CDR1 SGHNT, CDR2 YYREEE (reference sequence). The CDR3 has 16 residues. V shed 4 bases and J 4 bases; nucleotides not matched to a gene: 11. CDR3 nucleotides: TGTGCCAGCAGCCGAGTAGGTCAGGGGGATTACAATGAGCAGTTCTTC. Protein: CASSRVGQGDYNEQFF.

V is TRBV11-3 and J is TRBJ2-1; D perhaps matches TRBD2 (5 bases). V shed 2 bases and J shed 3 bases, with 8 bases lying between them. CDR3 length equals 14 residues. Germline V lookup: CDR1 SGHNT, CDR2 YENEEA. The CDR3 sequence: CASSLPGDYNEQFF. The DNA for the CDR3 is TGTGCCAGCAGCTTACCCGGGGACTACAATGAGCAGTTCTTC.

The chain links TRBV10-1 to TRBJ1-1; 7 bases fit TRBD1. The germline CDR1 and CDR2 sequences are WNHNN and SYGVQD (reference sequence). V was clipped by 7 bases and J by 4 bases; unmatched bases: 18. The CDR3 runs 17 residues. The CDR3 sequence is CASNVTPTGVRGTEAFF. The CDR3 DNA is TGCGCCAGCAACGTCACTCCCACAGGGGTACGCGGCACTGAAGCTTTCTTT.

The chain couples TRBV30 to TRBJ1-1, with TRBD1 identical over 7 bases. The CDR3 is 14 amino acids. Germline trimming cut 1 base from V and 6 bases from J; bases unmatched to any gene: 8. Germline V CDR1 and CDR2: GTSNPN, SVGIG (reference sequence). The CDR3: CAWSDGQESSEAFF. The CDR3 DNA is TGTGCCTGGAGTGATGGACAGGAAAGCTCTGAAGCTTTCTTT.

Note on this clone: Distinct nucleotide sequences in the sample also encode this CDR3. The rearrangement joins TRBV9 to TRBJ1-1, with D uncertain. There are 13 residues in the CDR3. The V gene's germline CDR1 is SGDLS and CDR2 YYNGEE. Trimming left V 2 bases short and J 1 base short, with 6 bases between. CDR3 amino acids: CASSVQKNTEAFF. The DNA of the CDR3 is TGTGCCAGCAGCGTCCAGAAGAACACTGAAGCTTTCTTT. The variable domain in full, with the rest retrieved from reference TRBV9 and TRBJ1-1, is DSGVTQTPKHLITATGQRVTLRCSPRSGDLSVYWYQQSLDQGLQFLIQYYNGEERAKGNILERFSAQQFPDLHSELNLSSLELGDSALYFCASSVQKNTEAFFGQGTRLTVV.

V gene TRBV5-4 combines with J gene TRBJ1-4; D unresolved. The CDR3 length is 17 residues. Germline assignment: CDR1 SGHNT and CDR2 YYREEE (reference sequence). V lost 2 bases and J lost 10, with 24 bases in between. Here the CDR3 DNA reads TGTGCCAGCAGCTTCTCAAGCGGGCGGGATTCAGTCGTAAAACTGTTTTTT. It translates to CASSFSSGRDSVVKLFF. The full variable domain, its missing parts supplied by reference TRBV5-4 and TRBJ1-4, is ETGVTQSPTHLIKTRGQQVTLRCSSQSGHNTVSWYQQALGQGPQFIFQYYREEENGRGNFPPRFSGLQFPNYSSELNVNALELDDSALYLCASSFSSGRDSVVKLFFGSGTQLSVL.

The chain links TRBV10-3 to TRBJ2-2; 14 bases line up with TRBD2. J lost 6 bases, V lost 0 bases, and 15 bases had no gene match. CDR3 size: 21 residues. The germline gives CDR1 ENHRY, CDR2 SYGVKD. The CDR3 DNA reads TGTGCCATCAGTGAGTCGACTTCGGCCGGACTAGCGGGAGGAAAACCCGGGGAGCTGTTTTTT. Protein sequence: CAISESTSAGLAGGKPGELFF.

This clone was counted once. The chain couples TRBV21-1 to TRBJ2-7; the table's TRBD2 call for D was not verified on the DNA. TRBV21-1 counts as a pseudogene. The CDR3 loop spans 12 amino acids. The CDR3 DNA reads TGTGCCAGCAGAAAAGGAGGGTACGAGCAGTACTTC. It codes for CASRKGGYEQYF.

The chain links TRBV28 to TRBJ2-1; 8 bases map to TRBD2. Per the germline V gene, CDR1 is MDHEN and CDR2 is SYDVKM. This CDR3 spans 14 amino acids. J gave up 5 bases and V 5 bases, and 5 bases lay outside the gene matches. CDR3 bases: TGTGCCAGCAGTGTTAGCGGGGTCAACAATGAGCAGTTCTTC. Its protein product is CASSVSGVNNEQFF.

The rearrangement joins TRBV7-3 to TRBJ2-5; TRBD2 aligns across 8 bases. V shed 5 bases, J shed 5 bases, and the junction held 16 bases outside the gene matches. The germline gives CDR1 SGHTA, CDR2 FQGTGA. The CDR3 runs 17 residues. CDR3 in amino acids: CASSLNEGTRDAETQYF. The CDR3 DNA follows: TGTGCCAGCAGCCTAAACGAGGGGACTAGGGATGCGGAGACCCAGTACTTC.

The V gene is TRBV7-8, the J gene TRBJ2-5, with 8 bases identical to TRBD1. The CDR3 has 14 amino acids. The junction had 4 bases not matched to a gene; V was cut back by 6 bases and J by 1 base. Per the germline V gene, CDR1 is SGHVS and CDR2 is FQNEAQ. The CDR3: CASRTGQGQETQYF. The CDR3 DNA reads TGTGCCAGCAGAACCGGACAGGGCCAAGAGACCCAGTACTTC.

A single count supports this clone. V gene TRBV5-1 combines with J gene TRBJ1-4; D uncertain. This CDR3 spans 15 amino acids. V was cut by 4 bases and J by 3 bases, with 13 bases left in between. Germline CDR1 SGHRS, CDR2 YFSETQ. This chain's CDR3 is CASSPSSDPNEKLFF. CDR3 nucleotides: TGCGCCAGCAGCCCGTCTAGCGATCCTAATGAAAAACTGTTTTTT. The full variable domain, rest sourced from reference TRBV5-1 and TRBJ1-4, is KAGVTQTPRYLIKTRGQQVTLSCSPISGHRSVSWYQQTPGQGLQFLFEYFSETQRNKGNFPGRFSGRQFSNSRSEMNVSTLELGDSALYLCASSPSSDPNEKLFFGSGTQLSVL.

The sample holds a few counts of this clone. The V and J genes are TRBV6-6 and TRBJ2-1; 9 nucleotides agree with TRBD2. Germline V gene data show CDR1 as MNHNY and CDR2 as SVGAGI (reference sequence). Trimming took 9 bases from V and 8 from J; bases not matched to a gene: 8. The CDR3 has 13 amino acids. Here the CDR3 reads CASKREERDEQFF. DNA of the CDR3: TGTGCCAGTAAGCGGGAGGAAAGAGATGAGCAGTTCTTC.

This chain links TRBV7-8 with TRBJ2-2; TRBD2 agrees at 7 bases. The ends lost 5 bases at V and 0 bases at J; junction bases unmatched: 3. In germline, CDR1 is SGHVS, CDR2 FQNEAQ. The length of the CDR3 is 15 residues. The CDR3 spells CASSRSGANTGELFF. The CDR3, as DNA: TGTGCCAGCAGCCGGAGCGGGGCGAACACCGGGGAGCTGTTTTTT.

This clone was detected a few times. The CDR3 DNA reads TGTGCCAGCAGCGTTGGGGGCTGGAATCAGCCCCAGCATTTT. Translating it yields CASSVGGWNQPQHF. V is TRBV11-2 and J is TRBJ1-5; D might be TRBD1 (6 bases). This CDR3 has 14 amino acids. Germline CDR1 reads SGHAT; CDR2 reads FQNNGV. The V end was cut by 5 bases, the J end by 4 bases, with 12 bases between.

The CDR3 is CASSIQVNTEAFF. The CDR3 DNA is TGTGCCAGTAGTATACAGGTGAACACTGAAGCTTTCTTT. The chain is built from TRBV19 and TRBJ1-1, with D unresolved. From germline, CDR1 is LNHDA and CDR2 SQIVND (reference sequence). V lost 2 bases, J lost 0 bases, and 4 bases lay in between. The CDR3 extends over 13 amino acids.

The V call is TRBV2, the J call TRBJ1-4, with 10 nucleotides matching TRBD1. Germline CDR1 is SNHLY and CDR2 is FYNNEI. The CDR3 is 15 amino acids. With 5 bases clipped from V and 6 bases from J, the junction kept 6 bases outside the gene matches. This CDR3 is CASSSTGTGDEKLFF. The CDR3 DNA reads TGTGCCAGCAGTTCCACCGGGACAGGGGATGAAAAACTGTTTTTT.

J is TRBJ2-2 and V is TRBV12-5; tentative D call: TRBD2 (6 bases). V shed 0 bases and J shed 1 base, with 15 bases lying between them. The V gene's germline CDR1 is LGHNT and CDR2 FRNRAP. This CDR3 has 18 residues. The CDR3 spells CASGLVPLGRENTGELFF. In DNA, the CDR3 is TGTGCTAGTGGTTTGGTCCCCTTAGGGCGGGAGAACACCGGGGAGCTGTTTTTT.

The CDR3 nucleotides are TGTGCCAGTAGTCGCGGACCCACAGGGTATCAGCCCCAGCATTTT. Its translation is CASSRGPTGYQPQHF. V is TRBV19 and J is TRBJ1-5; perhaps TRBD1 as D (6 bases). Trimming removed 5 bases from V and 5 bases from J, with 16 bases in between. CDR3 length: 15 residues. Germline CDR1 is LNHDA and CDR2 is SQIVND (reference sequence).

The chain employs TRBV25-1 and TRBJ2-2; 8 bases are shared with TRBD1. Germline loops: CDR1 MGHDK, CDR2 SYGVNS. The junction had 5 bases not matched to a gene; V was cut back by 3 bases and J by 8 bases. There are 14 residues in the CDR3. In nucleotides, the CDR3 is TGTGCCAGCAGTGACAGGACAGGGTATGGGGAGCTGTTTTTT. It specifies CASSDRTGYGELFF.

This rearrangement joins TRBV28 to TRBJ2-3; TRBD1 might be the D (5 bases). This CDR3 has 13 residues. V lost 10 bases to trimming and J lost 4 bases, with 15 bases between them. Germline V gene data show CDR1 as MDHEN and CDR2 as SYDVKM. CDR3 residues: CAILGVSADTQYF. DNA of the CDR3: TGTGCCATCTTAGGGGTTTCGGCAGATACGCAGTATTTT.

The chain couples TRBV29-1 to TRBJ2-1, with 7 bases fitting TRBD2. From germline, CDR1 is SQVTM and CDR2 ANQGSEA. The CDR3 has 13 residues. V was pared by 5 bases and J by 7 bases, with 8 bases of the junction left unmatched. The CDR3 loop reads CSVLADTRNEQFF. In DNA form, the CDR3 reads TGCAGCGTTCTAGCGGACACTCGGAATGAGCAGTTCTTC.